The 23 T cell receptor beta chains below all came from one sample that was sequenced in a study of T-cell memory formation after mild COVID-19. Each CDR3 protein is one row after TCRdb ran MiXCR on the 5' RACE reads. The sample gives more than 400,000 distinct CDR3 sequences, 15% to 20% of which show up once; around an eighth is in the top ten. Sequenced input: PBMCs or a T cell subset sorted from them (not recorded which). The receptors originated from an adult woman who had mild COVID-19 (a few samples of this study predate the infection). Cell type and time point are not known.

In this sample, this clonotype turned up many times. The gene calls are TRBV5-1 and TRBJ2-1, with D hard to call. Germline CDR1 is SGHRS and CDR2 is YFSETQ. CDR3 size: 14 residues. Trimming stripped 4 bases from V and 8 bases from J, with 16 bases between. The CDR3 DNA reads TGCGCCAGCAGCCCTTCGGACGCCTGGGATGAGCAGTTCTTC. This encodes CASSPSDAWDEQFF.

This clonotype has only a few counts. The rearrangement uses TRBV12-3 or TRBV12-4 and TRBJ2-3; D unresolved. The CDR3 has 14 amino acids. V shed 5 bases and J shed 2 bases, with 11 bases lying between them. Written as DNA, the CDR3 is TGTGCCAGCAGTCCGGACGGCGTCACAGATACGCAGTATTTT. Residues: CASSPDGVTDTQYF.

The chain carries TRBV24-1 and TRBJ1-5; a possible D gene is TRBD1 (6 bases). This CDR3 is built from 14 residues. V was trimmed by 3 bases and J by 6 bases, leaving 11 bases between them. CDR1 and CDR2 (germline): KGHDR, SFDVKD. The CDR3 here is CATSDTGNGQPQHF. The CDR3 region has the DNA TGTGCCACCAGTGATACAGGGAACGGTCAGCCCCAGCATTTT.

The V gene is TRBV5-4, the J gene TRBJ1-2, with no clear D. The CDR3 is 13 residues long. CDR1 and CDR2 (germline): SGHNT, YYREEE (reference sequence). Trimming removed 4 bases at V and 3 bases at J, with 10 bases between. The CDR3 DNA reads as TGTGCCAGCAGCCCCGTCGGGCACTATGGCTACACCTTC. Amino acid sequence: CASSPVGHYGYTF.

This clonotype was recorded at least ten times. J is TRBJ2-3 and V is TRBV5-1; D might be TRBD2 (6 bases). V was pared by 6 bases and J by 4 bases, with 18 bases between. Germline lookup yields CDR1 SGHRS and CDR2 YFSETQ. The CDR3 runs to 15 residues. The CDR3 DNA reads as TGCGCCAGCACCCTAGGGCAGGGAGGCGCAGATACGCAGTATTTT. Residues: CASTLGQGGADTQYF.

In this sample, this clonotype turned up a few times. The gene calls are TRBV7-9 and TRBJ2-7, with 8 bases that match TRBD2. The CDR3 length is 17 residues. The J segment lost 3 bases and the V segment lost 3 bases, leaving 13 bases of the junction unmatched. Germline CDR1 SEHNR, CDR2 FQNEAQ (reference sequence). The CDR3 coding sequence is TGTGCCAGCAGCTTCCTACCTGGCGGGAGGAGAAACTACGAGCAGTACTTC. This sequence encodes CASSFLPGGRRNYEQYF.

This clonotype came up a few times. The gene calls are TRBV29-1 and TRBJ2-3; unclear D gene. The germline CDR1 and CDR2 sequences are SQVTM and ANQGSEA. Between the trimmed V and J ends, which lost 3 bases and 2 bases, there was a span of 9 bases. The CDR3 has 13 amino acids. CDR3 nucleotides: TGCAGCGTTGACAGTTTAGTCACAGATACGCAGTATTTT. Translation gives CSVDSLVTDTQYF.

This rearrangement joins TRBV7-2 to TRBJ2-5, with TRBD2 matching 10 bases. Trimming took 5 bases from V and 1 from J; bases not matched to a gene: 10. The CDR3 loop spans 17 amino acids. CDR1 and CDR2 (germline): SGHTA, FQGNSA. The DNA for the CDR3 is TGTGCCAGCAGCCAGGACCTAGCGGGGGCCTTCCAAGAGACCCAGTACTTC. Translated: CASSQDLAGAFQETQYF.

Comments on this clonotype: The junction shows a germline mismatch at one end, possibly a read error. V usage is TRBV5-1 and J usage is TRBJ2-1; D is unclear. The CDR3 covers 11 residues. The germline V gene encodes CDR1 SGHRS and CDR2 YFSETQ. DNA of the CDR3: TGCGACAGCAAAGTCGAGAATGAGCAGTTCTTC. This sequence encodes CDSKVENEQFF.

The chain joins TRBV6-6 to TRBJ2-3; TRBD1 might be the D (6 bases). The CDR3 is 15 residues long. Germline CDR1 is MNHNY and CDR2 is SVGAGI (reference sequence). V was cut by 6 bases and J by 6 bases, with 19 bases left in between. CDR3 DNA sequence: TGTGCCAGCAGGATGACAGGTTTTGAAGAGGATACGCAGTATTTT. Amino acids: CASRMTGFEEDTQYF.

This chain connects TRBV18 to TRBJ2-5; possible D gene TRBD1, 6 bases. Germline loops: CDR1 KGHSH, CDR2 LQKENI. CDR3 length equals 14 residues. V shed 2 bases and J shed 3 bases, with 10 bases lying between them. CDR3: CASSPTRTEETQYF. DNA of the CDR3: TGTGCCAGCTCACCAACTAGGACAGAAGAGACCCAGTACTTC. Filled out from reference TRBV18 and TRBJ2-5, the complete variable domain reads NAGVMQNPRHLVRRRGQEARLRCSPMKGHSHVYWYRQLPEEGLKFMVYLQKENIIDESGMPKERFSAEFPKEGPSILRIQQVVRGDSAAYFCASSPTRTEETQYFGPGTRLLVL.

This chain uses TRBV9 with TRBJ2-1; TRBD2 is a possible D gene (6 bases). The germline V gene has CDR1 SGDLS and CDR2 YYNGEE. There are 18 residues in the CDR3. Trimming left V 4 bases short and J 0 bases short, with 20 bases between. CDR3 nucleotides: TGTGCCAGCAGCCTCTCGGGGCTAGCGCCGAGCTCCTACAATGAGCAGTTCTTC. Translation: CASSLSGLAPSSYNEQFF.

This chain links TRBV29-1 with TRBJ1-1; D is possibly TRBD1 (6 bases). CDR1 is SQVTM, CDR2 ANQGSEA, per germline. The CDR3 has 14 amino acids. The V end lost 3 bases, the J end lost 4 bases, and 15 bases lay between the germline ends. The CDR3 sequence is CSVESGVRGTEAFF. The DNA of the CDR3 is TGCAGCGTTGAGTCCGGGGTCAGGGGCACTGAAGCTTTCTTT.

This chain connects TRBV6-1 to TRBJ2-7, with unresolved D. This CDR3 comprises 13 residues. Trimming removed 5 bases from V and 6 bases from J, with 14 bases in between. Germline V lookup: CDR1 MNHNS, CDR2 SASEGT. Written as DNA, the CDR3 is TGTGCCAGCAGTTATCTTGGAAGTCCCGAGCAGTACTTC. Translation: CASSYLGSPEQYF.

This clonotype has a handful of counts. J is TRBJ2-5 and V is TRBV7-3; TRBD2 is a possible D gene (5 bases). The CDR3 extends over 15 amino acids. In germline, CDR1 is SGHTA, CDR2 FQGTGA. The V end was cut by 0 bases, the J end by 2 bases, with 10 bases between. The CDR3 is CASSLTGGSQETQYF. As DNA, the CDR3 is TGTGCCAGCAGCTTAACAGGAGGCAGTCAAGAGACCCAGTACTTC.

This clonotype was seen only a few times. The chain recombines TRBV20-1 with TRBJ1-5; D is uncertain. V was trimmed by 3 bases and J by 4 bases, leaving 7 bases between them. Germline V gives CDR1 DFQATT, CDR2 SNEGSKA (reference sequence). The CDR3 consists of 12 residues. In DNA form, the CDR3 reads TGCAGTGCTAGGTTAGAGAATCAGCCCCAGCATTTT. Its translation: CSARLENQPQHF.

V usage is TRBV11-1 and J usage is TRBJ2-1, with D possibly TRBD1 on 5 matching bases. Trimming took 1 base from V and 0 from J, leaving 19 bases between them. The germline V gene has CDR1 SGHAT and CDR2 FQDESV (reference sequence). There are 19 residues in the CDR3. In DNA form, the CDR3 reads TGTGCCAGCAGCTTAGATGTGGGGCGTCTAATGAGCTCCTACAATGAGCAGTTCTTC. It codes for CASSLDVGRLMSSYNEQFF.

This clonotype was counted ten times or more. The rearrangement links TRBV7-8 to TRBJ2-2; 8 bases map to TRBD1. The CDR3 covers 16 residues. Germline CDR1 reads SGHVS; CDR2 reads FQNEAQ. V was clipped by 6 bases and J by 7 bases; unmatched bases: 13. The DNA of the CDR3 is TGTGCCAGCAGGCCCAACAATCGGGACAGGCACGGGGAGCTGTTTTTT. Translating gives CASRPNNRDRHGELFF.

The chain couples TRBV30 to TRBJ2-7, with D possibly being TRBD1 (5 bases). The CDR3 sequence is 12 residues long. Germline lookup yields CDR1 GTSNPN and CDR2 SVGIG (reference sequence). V gave up 0 bases and J gave up 4 bases, with 7 bases separating them. This chain's CDR3 is CAWSVNRYEQYF. CDR3 coding DNA: TGTGCCTGGAGTGTAAACAGGTACGAGCAGTACTTC.

This clonotype was counted only a few times. CDR3 bases: TGTGCCAGCAGCGCGTCAACGGGACAGTCTACCGGGGAGCTGTTTTTT. Encoded protein: CASSASTGQSTGELFF. This chain joins TRBV7-8 and TRBJ2-2; 7 positions match TRBD1. This CDR3 has 16 amino acids. CDR1 and CDR2 from the germline V gene are SGHVS and FQNEAQ. With 5 bases clipped from V and 5 bases from J, the junction kept 11 bases outside the gene matches.

This clonotype was seen more than once but under ten times. The gene calls are TRBV7-2 and TRBJ2-5; 10 positions agree with TRBD2. The length of the CDR3 is 21 residues. Germline V lookup: CDR1 SGHTA, CDR2 FQGNSA. J gave up 5 bases and V 1 base, and 22 bases lay outside the gene matches. The CDR3 here is CASSLVRPGTHSGGPGETQYF. CDR3 in DNA: TGTGCCAGCAGCTTAGTTCGTCCAGGGACCCATAGCGGGGGGCCAGGGGAGACCCAGTACTTC.

The table lists this clonotype with a few counts. The chain combines TRBV12-3 or TRBV12-4 with TRBJ2-7, with TRBD1 matching 9 bases. V lost 5 bases and J lost 5; bases outside the gene matches: 10. The CDR3 consists of 15 residues. In nucleotides, the CDR3 is TGTGCCAGCAGTCCTCCGGGACAGGGTCGTAACGAGCAGTACTTC. This codes for CASSPPGQGRNEQYF.

This chain joins TRBV20-1 and TRBJ1-6; D gene uncertain. V lost 0 bases and J 11 bases, leaving 8 bases between the germline ends. CDR3 length equals 12 residues. Germline V gene sequence: CDR1 DFQATT, CDR2 SNEGSKA (reference sequence). CDR3 sequence: CSARDGMAPLHF. As DNA, the CDR3 is TGCAGTGCTAGAGATGGCATGGCACCCCTCCACTTT.